These T cell receptor beta chains were read from a single sample in a study of CD8+ T cells in alopecia areata. TCRdb's table, derived via immunoSEQ multiplex PCR, lists solely in-frame clones and lacks some. The data show a few hundred thousand clones, with over 40% seen just once and around 2.8% held by the top ten. The input for sequencing was CD4+ T cells sorted from blood, taken at approximately week 36, from a patient treated with tofacitinib. These TCRs come from a human donor with alopecia areata. CDR3s leave out the opening cysteine and the closing phenylalanine or tryptophan. The order of the fields is D gene, V gene, J gene, CDR3 protein. D genes are given only for firm matches.

D: TRBD2
V: TRBV25-1
J: TRBJ2-7
CDR3: ASSEGTSVYEQY

D: .
V: TRBV7-2
J: TRBJ2-4
CDR3: ASSLNRANIQY

D: .
V: TRBV9
J: TRBJ2-7
CDR3: ASSVAEGLIDEQY

D: .
V: TRBV15
J: TRBJ2-5
CDR3: ATSRDREETQY

D: .
V: TRBV7-9
J: TRBJ2-6
CDR3: ASRTQGSGANVLT

D: .
V: TRBV7-3
J: TRBJ2-3
CDR3: ASSSYRGADTQY

D: .
V: TRBV25-1
J: TRBJ2-3
CDR3: ASGKQGSTDTQY

D: .
V: TRBV7-6
J: TRBJ2-4
CDR3: ASSSGVGLAKNIQY

D: TRBD2
V: TRBV27
J: TRBJ2-3
CDR3: ASSLAGGTDTQY

D: .
V: TRBV29-1
J: TRBJ2-5
CDR3: SVGLGSKGETQY

D: .
V: TRBV23-1
J: TRBJ2-2
CDR3: ASSTDLNTGELF

D: TRBD2
V: TRBV30
J: TRBJ2-1
CDR3: AWIGLGDYNEQF

D: TRBD1
V: TRBV19
J: TRBJ1-5
CDR3: ASRHFTGDQPQH

D: .
V: TRBV5-6
J: TRBJ2-3
CDR3: ASSYDSYTQY

D: .
V: TRBV14
J: TRBJ2-4
CDR3: ASSQDQFFGKNIQY

D: TRBD2
V: TRBV25-1
J: TRBJ2-5
CDR3: ASSDWEGIQETQY

D: .
V: TRBV7-2
J: TRBJ2-1
CDR3: ASSLNLARNEQF

D: TRBD2
V: TRBV30
J: TRBJ2-1
CDR3: AWRIAGVNNEQF

D: TRBD1
V: TRBV5-1
J: TRBJ2-5
CDR3: ASSGLQGASTQY

D: TRBD1
V: TRBV11-2
J: TRBJ2-1
CDR3: ASSTGQGFGQF

D: TRBD2
V: TRBV5-1
J: TRBJ2-1
CDR3: ASSLELAGNNEQF

D: TRBD1
V: TRBV2
J: TRBJ1-5
CDR3: ASSASGTGDQPQH

D: TRBD1
V: TRBV6-5
J: TRBJ1-2
CDR3: ASTRTGGAYGYT

D: .
V: TRBV7-2
J: TRBJ2-5
CDR3: ASGSVGTQY

D: TRBD1
V: TRBV4-3
J: TRBJ2-1
CDR3: ASSQEGTGGRDEQF

D: .
V: TRBV29-1
J: TRBJ1-1
CDR3: SVVGNTEAF

D: .
V: TRBV29-1
J: TRBJ2-2
CDR3: SVEVGSTGELF

D: TRBD2
V: TRBV2
J: TRBJ2-3
CDR3: ASSALGGPTDTQY

D: .
V: TRBV6-5
J: TRBJ2-3
CDR3: ASKRGDTQY

D: .
V: TRBV30
J: TRBJ2-3
CDR3: ARDRGQIGTDTQY

D: .
V: TRBV10-3
J: TRBJ2-2
CDR3: AIRGGQGTGELF

D: TRBD2
V: TRBV6-1
J: TRBJ2-3
CDR3: ASSESGLAGDTQY

D: .
V: TRBV30
J: TRBJ1-5
CDR3: AWSTSGGNQPQH

D: .
V: TRBV5-1
J: TRBJ2-3
CDR3: ASSRGAGSPDTQY

D: .
V: TRBV9
J: TRBJ1-1
CDR3: ASSAHLNTEAF

D: TRBD2
V: TRBV5-1
J: TRBJ2-5
CDR3: ASSWEGIQETQY

D: TRBD2
V: TRBV19
J: TRBJ2-7
CDR3: ASSSLAGGPYEQY

D: .
V: TRBV29-1
J: TRBJ1-2
CDR3: SVQTDLRYT

D: .
V: TRBV2
J: TRBJ2-3
CDR3: ASSLGLDPDTQY

D: TRBD2
V: TRBV27
J: TRBJ2-1
CDR3: ASSPHMRAGGRNEQF

D: TRBD1
V: TRBV28
J: TRBJ2-7
CDR3: ASREQGRTGEQY

D: .
V: TRBV15
J: TRBJ1-5
CDR3: ATSREVMGVGSNQPQH

D: .
V: TRBV28
J: TRBJ2-2
CDR3: ASSPVNTGELF

D: TRBD1
V: TRBV10-3
J: TRBJ2-4
CDR3: AIRGTGEDIQY

D: TRBD1
V: TRBV18
J: TRBJ2-7
CDR3: ASSPQTGSYEQY

D: .
V: TRBV29-1
J: TRBJ1-5
CDR3: SVAHQPQH

D: .
V: TRBV6-6
J: TRBJ2-7
CDR3: ASSRVGGDEQY

D: TRBD2
V: TRBV30
J: TRBJ2-1
CDR3: AWSGGLAAYNEQF

D: TRBD2
V: TRBV6-1
J: TRBJ2-3
CDR3: ASGTSGADTQY